This T cell receptor (beta chain) was identified in a study of T cells after yellow fever vaccination (dated by TCRdb to between 2017 and 2020). Some background on the complete study: Libraries from fractions with low cell numbers were prepared with the SMART-Seq v4 Ultra Low Input RNA kit. To follow T-cell clones before and after primary and booster YFV17D yellow fever vaccination, bulk TCR alpha and beta repertoires were sequenced over time. Blood was collected at multiple timepoints before and after primary and secondary immunization, and bulk PBMC replicates and cell subsets were isolated. Two healthy male donors, one aged 18 to 29 and one aged 30 to 40 years, made up the cohort. Overall study outcomes, separate from this receptor: Most clones expanded after primary vaccination were re-detected after the booster (almost 97% of CD4 and 80% to 90% of CD8), suggesting broad memory maintenance. A small fraction of clonotypes appeared in both the CD4 and CD8 compartments, likely as a result of convergent recombination. Because the study included only two donors, the extent to which the findings can be generalized is limited. Compared with the primary T-cell response, the secondary T-cell response was faster but weaker, reaching its peak on day 5 rather than on day 15. FACS-sorted repertoires could contain abundant contaminating clonotypes from the bulk population, so computational filtering was required.

TCR cDNA was made using 5'RACE template switching, a step that added a universal primer site and unique molecular identifiers. Priming of cDNA synthesis was performed from both the TCR alpha and TCR beta constant segments. Library amplification used two PCR steps, and the second PCR step added sample barcodes and sequencing adapters. Sequencing of the libraries was done on either Illumina HiSeq 2500 (2x100 bp) or NovaSeq (2x150 bp). In the authors' own workflow: MIGEC handled demultiplexing of reads and collapsing into UMI consensus sequences, while MiXCR performed V(D)J alignment. Vaccine-responding clonotypes were identified with edgeR using replicate PBMC samples, with FDR below 0.01 and a log2 fold change above 5 up to day 15 being required. Bulk clonotypes were assigned CD4 or CD8 identity according to which sequenced CD4 or CD8 repertoire held them at higher abundance. TCRdb reran the public reads through fastp at Q25 and MiXCR, keeping productive beta chains. Merged by CDR3 protein, the rows form single entries marked with the most common genes and DNA. TCRdb's processing, not the authors' own work, is the source of the V and J calls. The sample table holds 500,000 to 650,000 distinct CDR3 sequences, of which 10% to 15% were seen once. The top ten clonotypes cover 15% of the sample.

The table lists this clonotype with a few counts. Its target antigen remains unknown. No much larger clone is present one base from it, and per-base qualities are unavailable. Per the publication, the treatment or condition label means: live attenuated yellow fever vaccine strain. At every blood-draw timepoint, two biological replicates of bulk PBMCs were collected. PBMCs were isolated from peripheral blood using a standard Ficoll-Paque protocol. TriZol was used to extract RNA from bulk PBMCs, from CD4 and CD8 fractions, and from dextramer-positive and dextramer-negative fractions. The cysteine opens and the phenylalanine closes a CDR3 of 14 amino acids. Solely the CDR3 DNA is kept, with 42 bases framed from the first base. V and J are truncated by 2 bases and 4 bases respectively, leaving an intervening sequence of 8 bases.

The sample was PBMCs, taken on the day of the yellow fever booster vaccination. The TCR originated in a man aged 30-40 years who received the YFV17D yellow fever vaccine. The rearrangement combines TRBV12-3 or TRBV12-4 with TRBJ1-4, and perhaps TRBD1 as D gene, on 6 matching bases. The CDR3 reads as follows: CASSLLQGNEKLFF. The bases are TGTGCCAGCAGTTTATTACAGGGTAATGAAAAACTGTTTTTT.